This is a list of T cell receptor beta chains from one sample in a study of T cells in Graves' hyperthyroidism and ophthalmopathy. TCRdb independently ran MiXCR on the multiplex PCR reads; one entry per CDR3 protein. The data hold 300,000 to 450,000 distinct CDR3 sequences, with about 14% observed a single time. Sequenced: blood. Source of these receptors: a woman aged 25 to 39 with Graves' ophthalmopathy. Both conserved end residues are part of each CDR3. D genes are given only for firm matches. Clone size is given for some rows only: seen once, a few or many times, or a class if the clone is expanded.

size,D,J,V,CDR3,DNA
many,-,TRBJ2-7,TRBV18,CASSQNLRDGTYEQYF,TGTGCCAGCTCACAAAACCTTCGGGACGGGACCTACGAGCAGTACTTC
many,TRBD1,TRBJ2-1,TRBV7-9,CASSLGQGTINEQFF,TGTGCCAGCAGCTTGGGACAGGGAACGATCAATGAGCAGTTCTTC
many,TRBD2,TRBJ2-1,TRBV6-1,CASTEWASGGPTHEQFF,TGTGCCAGCACCGAGTGGGCTAGCGGGGGACCTACCCATGAGCAGTTCTTC
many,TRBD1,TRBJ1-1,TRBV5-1,CASSFGDRGSTEAFF,TGCGCCAGCAGCTTTGGGGACAGGGGAAGCACTGAAGCTTTCTTT
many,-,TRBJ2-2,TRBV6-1,CASTYQGIGTGELFF,TGTGCCAGCACATACCAGGGAATAGGGACCGGGGAGCTGTTTTTT
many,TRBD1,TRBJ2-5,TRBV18,CASSPAGGMSVETQYF,TGTGCCAGCTCACCAGCAGGGGGCATGTCCGTAGAGACCCAGTACTTC
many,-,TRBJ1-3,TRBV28,CASSSRGTGNTTYF,TGTGCCAGCAGTTCCAGGGGAACTGGAAACACCACATATTTT
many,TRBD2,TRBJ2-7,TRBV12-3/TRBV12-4,CASSNPGLAQNTEQYF,TGTGCCAGCAGTAACCCGGGACTAGCTCAAAATACGGAGCAGTACTTC
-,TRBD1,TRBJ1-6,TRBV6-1,CASSEVGTGYNSPLHF,TGTGCCAGCAGTGAAGTCGGGACAGGCTATAATTCACCCCTCCACTTT
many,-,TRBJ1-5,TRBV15,CATSRERAGRDNQPQHF,TGTGCCACCAGCAGGGAACGGGCGGGACGGGACAATCAGCCCCAGCATTTT
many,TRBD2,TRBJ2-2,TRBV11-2,CASSWRTSGGINTGELFF,TGTGCCAGCAGCTGGCGGACTAGCGGGGGAATAAACACCGGGGAGCTGTTTTTT
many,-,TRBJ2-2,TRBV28,CASGRDRVTGELFF,TGTGCCAGCGGGAGGGACAGAGTCACCGGGGAGCTGTTTTTT
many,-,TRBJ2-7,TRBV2,CASSPSSSVFQGTYEQYF,TGTGCCAGCAGTCCCTCCTCGTCGGTTTTCCAGGGGACCTACGAGCAGTACTTC
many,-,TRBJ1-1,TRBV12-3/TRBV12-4,CASSLKLNTEAFF,TGTGCCAGCAGTTTAAAACTAAACACTGAAGCTTTCTTT
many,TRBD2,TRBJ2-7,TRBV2,CARGAGGPYEQYF,TGTGCCAGAGGAGCGGGGGGGCCCTACGAGCAGTACTTC
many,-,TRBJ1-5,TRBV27,CASSFRGRQPQHF,TGTGCCAGCAGTTTCAGGGGTCGCCAGCCCCAGCATTTT
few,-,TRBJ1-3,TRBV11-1,CASSSSVSGNTIYF,TGTGCCAGCAGCTCCAGCGTCTCTGGAAACACCATATATTTT
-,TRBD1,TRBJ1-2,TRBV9,CASSGQGAPDYGYTF,TGTGCCAGCAGCGGACAGGGGGCGCCGGACTATGGCTACACCTTC
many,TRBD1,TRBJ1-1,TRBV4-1,CASSHDPGGQIEAFF,TGCGCCAGCAGCCATGATCCAGGGGGGCAAATTGAAGCTTTCTTT
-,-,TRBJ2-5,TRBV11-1,CASSPQFWGGETQYF,TGTGCCAGCAGCCCACAGTTTTGGGGTGGAGAGACCCAGTACTTC
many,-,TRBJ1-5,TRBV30,CAWSTLSNQPQHF,TGTGCCTGGAGTACCCTTAGCAATCAGCCCCAGCATTTT
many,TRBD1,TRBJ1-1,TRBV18,CASSLTLSGQASMNTEAFF,TGTGCCAGCTCTCTAACGTTGTCGGGACAGGCCTCCATGAACACTGAAGCTTTCTTT
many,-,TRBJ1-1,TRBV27,CASRGPLYTEAFF,TGTGCCAGCAGAGGACCGCTGTACACTGAAGCTTTCTTT
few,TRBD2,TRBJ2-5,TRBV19,CASSIEASGGGTQYF,TGTGCCAGTAGTATCGAGGCTAGCGGGGGTGGGACCCAGTACTTC
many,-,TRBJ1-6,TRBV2,CASSEALGRVENSPLHF,TGTGCCAGCAGTGAAGCGCTTGGGAGGGTGGAGAATTCACCCCTCCACTTT
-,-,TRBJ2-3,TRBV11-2,CASSLANFSKITGTQYF,TGTGCCAGCAGCCTCGCGAACTTCAGTAAAATCACAGGTACGCAGTATTTT
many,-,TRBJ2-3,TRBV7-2,CASSLARRGSTDTQYF,TGTGCCAGCAGCTTAGCTCGGCGGGGTAGCACAGATACGCAGTATTTT
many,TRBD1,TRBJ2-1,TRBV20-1,CSAGQGSWEQFF,TGCAGTGCTGGACAGGGATCGTGGGAGCAGTTCTTC
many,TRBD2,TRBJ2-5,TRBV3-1,CASSQLEGLALDQETQYF,TGTGCCAGCAGCCAATTAGAGGGACTAGCACTAGACCAAGAGACCCAGTACTTC
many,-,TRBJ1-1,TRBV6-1,CASREDPEAFF,TGTGCCAGCAGGGAGGACCCTGAAGCTTTCTTT
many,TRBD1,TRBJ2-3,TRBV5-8,CASSSGQANTDTQYF,TGTGCCAGCAGCTCGGGACAGGCAAACACAGATACGCAGTATTTT
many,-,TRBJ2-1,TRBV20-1,CSARSGLGEQFF,TGCAGTGCTAGGTCAGGGCTAGGGGAGCAGTTCTTC
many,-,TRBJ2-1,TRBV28,CASSSPGGSYNEQFF,TGTGCCAGCAGTTCCCCCGGGGGCTCCTACAATGAGCAGTTCTTC
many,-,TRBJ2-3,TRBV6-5,CASSYSRADTQYF,TGTGCCAGCAGTTACTCCAGGGCAGATACGCAGTATTTT
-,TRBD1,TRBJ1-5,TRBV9,CASSGRQGNSNQPQHF,TGTGCCAGCAGCGGAAGACAGGGGAATAGCAATCAGCCCCAGCATTTT
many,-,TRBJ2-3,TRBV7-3,CASSIGTSTDTQYF,TGTGCCAGCAGCATAGGGACTAGCACAGATACGCAGTATTTT
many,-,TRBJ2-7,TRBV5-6,CASSLINYEQYF,TGTGCCAGCAGCTTGATCAACTACGAGCAGTACTTC
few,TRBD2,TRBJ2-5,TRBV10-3,CAISDRTSQETQYF,TGTGCCATCAGTGATCGGACTAGCCAAGAGACCCAGTACTTC
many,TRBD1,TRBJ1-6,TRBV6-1,CASRYRGAYNSPLHF,TGTGCCAGCAGGTACAGGGGGGCATATAATTCACCCCTCCACTTT
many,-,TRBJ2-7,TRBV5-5,CASSLGPALEQYF,TGTGCCAGCAGCTTGGGGCCTGCTTTAGAGCAGTACTTC
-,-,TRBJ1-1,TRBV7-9,CASSPPGETEAFF,TGTGCCAGCAGCCCACCCGGGGAGACTGAAGCTTTCTTT
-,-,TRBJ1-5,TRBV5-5,CASSLLYRNQPQHF,TGTGCCAGCAGCTTGCTTTACCGTAATCAGCCCCAGCATTTT
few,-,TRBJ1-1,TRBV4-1,CASSQDHWGTEAFF,TGCGCCAGCAGCCAAGATCATTGGGGAACTGAAGCTTTCTTT
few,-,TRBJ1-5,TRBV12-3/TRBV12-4,CASSSRRSNQPQHF,TGTGCCAGCAGTTCTCGACGCAGCAATCAGCCCCAGCATTTT
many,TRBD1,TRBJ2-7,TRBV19,CASSLRRTGYSYEQYF,TGTGCCAGTAGTCTCCGCCGGACAGGATACTCCTACGAGCAGTACTTC
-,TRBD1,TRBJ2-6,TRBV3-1,CASSQGQDPGANVLTF,TGTGCCAGCAGCCAGGGACAGGATCCTGGGGCCAACGTCCTGACTTTC
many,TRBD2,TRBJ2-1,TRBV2,CASSEPLGGAGNNEQFF,TGTGCCAGCAGTGAACCGCTCGGCGGAGCGGGGAACAATGAGCAGTTCTTC
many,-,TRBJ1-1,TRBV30,CAWSPLPTRAFF,TGTGCCTGGAGCCCTCTGCCTACTAGGGCTTTCTTT
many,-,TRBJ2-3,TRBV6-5,CASSYSGGVSTDTQYF,TGTGCCAGCAGTTACTCGGGGGGAGTTAGCACAGATACGCAGTATTTT
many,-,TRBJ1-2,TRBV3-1,CASRNREGYTF,TGTGCCAGCAGGAACAGGGAGGGCTACACCTTC
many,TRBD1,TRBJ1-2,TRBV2,CATRGQGGYYGYTF,TGTGCCACCCGAGGACAGGGGGGTTACTATGGCTACACCTTC
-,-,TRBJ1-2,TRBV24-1,CATSTPNYGYTF,TGTGCCACCTCGACCCCCAACTATGGCTACACCTTC
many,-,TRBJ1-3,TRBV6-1,CASTGRSPSYIDF,TGTGCCAGCACTGGGAGGTCTCCTTCTTATATCGATTTT
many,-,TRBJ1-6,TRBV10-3,CAISAERSNSPLHF,TGTGCCATCAGTGCGGAAAGAAGCAATTCACCCCTCCACTTT
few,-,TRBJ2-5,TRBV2,CASSEIGRRTQYF,TGTGCCAGCAGTGAAATAGGAAGACGGACCCAGTACTTC